The 4 T cell receptor beta chains below all came from one sample that was sequenced in a study of shared clonotypes between healthy human individuals. Generated by immunoSEQ multiplex PCR, the TCRdb table keeps only in-frame clones and is missing some. The repertoire includes approximately 1.5 million clones, 97% to 99% of them detected once, and about 0.4% sits in the top ten. Sequenced sample: naive CD4+ T cells sorted from blood. Stated subset: CD45RA+ positively selected. The receptors here all came from a man aged 25-45 years in good health.

This chain connects TRBV6-1 to TRBJ2-7, with 8 bases aligning to TRBD2. The CDR3 is 15 amino acids. J gave up 0 bases and V 8 bases, and 9 bases lay outside the gene matches. Germline V CDR1 and CDR2: MNHNS, SASEGT. Here the CDR3 DNA reads TGTGCCAGCGTTGTTAGCGGGGCCAGCTCCTACGAGCAGTACTTC. The encoded protein is CASVVSGASSYEQYF.

This sequence joins TRBV11-2 and TRBJ2-1; TRBD1 might be the D (6 bases). Germline assignment: CDR1 SGHAT and CDR2 FQNNGV. The CDR3 spans 19 residues. V gave up 2 bases and J gave up 0 bases, with 20 bases separating them. CDR3 nucleotide sequence: TGTGCCAGCAGCTTATATCCAGGGGTAGTACCACGCTCCTACAATGAGCAGTTCTTC. This encodes CASSLYPGVVPRSYNEQFF.

The rearrangement uses TRBV18 and TRBJ1-5; D is unclear. Germline V CDR1 and CDR2: KGHSH, LQKENI. The ends were cut back, 3 bases at V and 1 base at J, with 13 bases in the middle. This CDR3 has 16 residues. The CDR3 reads CASSPLPVESNQPQHF. In DNA form, the CDR3 reads TGTGCCAGCTCACCCTTACCCGTGGAAAGCAATCAGCCCCAGCATTTT.

The rearrangement uses TRBV4-1 and TRBJ1-2, with D unresolved. The germline CDR1 and CDR2 sequences are MGHRA and YSYEKL. The CDR3 runs to 16 residues. V dropped 2 bases and J dropped 1 base, with 14 bases sitting between them. This chain's CDR3 is CASSQSLGEDNYGYTF. The DNA of the CDR3 is TGCGCCAGCAGCCAATCACTCGGCGAGGATAACTATGGCTACACCTTC.